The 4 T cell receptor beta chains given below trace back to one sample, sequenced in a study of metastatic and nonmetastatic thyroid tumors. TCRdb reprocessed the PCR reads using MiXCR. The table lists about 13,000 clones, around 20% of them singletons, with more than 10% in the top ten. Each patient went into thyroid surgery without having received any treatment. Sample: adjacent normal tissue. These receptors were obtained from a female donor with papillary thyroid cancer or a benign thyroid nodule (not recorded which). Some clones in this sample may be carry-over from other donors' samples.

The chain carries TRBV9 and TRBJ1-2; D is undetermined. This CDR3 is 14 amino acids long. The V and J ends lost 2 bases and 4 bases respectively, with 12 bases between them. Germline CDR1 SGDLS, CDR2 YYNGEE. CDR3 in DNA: TGTGCCAGCAGCGTCTACCTTAACTCCTATGGCTACACCTTC. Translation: CASSVYLNSYGYTF.

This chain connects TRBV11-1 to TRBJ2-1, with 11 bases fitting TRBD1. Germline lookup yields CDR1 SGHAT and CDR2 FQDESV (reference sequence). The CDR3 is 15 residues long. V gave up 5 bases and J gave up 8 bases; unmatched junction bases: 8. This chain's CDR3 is CASSQLGTGGDEQFF. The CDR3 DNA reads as TGTGCCAGCAGCCAACTGGGGACAGGGGGGGATGAGCAGTTCTTC.

The CDR3 sequence: CASSSRDRGDQPQHF. The CDR3 DNA sequence: TGTGCCAGCAGCTCCCGGGACAGGGGAGATCAGCCCCAGCATTTT. The rearrangement links TRBV13 to TRBJ1-5; 10 bases align to TRBD1. The CDR3 runs 15 residues. The ends lost 4 bases at V and 5 bases at J; junction bases unmatched: 5. Germline CDR1 PRHDT, CDR2 FYEKMQ (reference sequence).

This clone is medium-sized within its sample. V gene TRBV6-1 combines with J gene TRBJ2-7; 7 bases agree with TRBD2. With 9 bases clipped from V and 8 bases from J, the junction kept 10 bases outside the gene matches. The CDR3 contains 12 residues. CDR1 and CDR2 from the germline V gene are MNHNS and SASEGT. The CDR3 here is CASRQPGGKQYF. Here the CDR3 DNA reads TGTGCCAGTAGACAACCGGGGGGTAAGCAGTACTTC.